The entry below describes one TCR beta chain. This sample stems from a study of control samples from healthy donors and cancer patients. The assay was immunoSEQ multiplex PCR, and TCRdb's table has in-frame clones only and misses some. The data hold 60,000 to 75,000 clones, with about nine tenths observed a single time. The CDR3 extends over 16 amino acids. Germline V gene lookup returns CDR1 LNHDA and CDR2 SQIVND (reference sequence). V was clipped by 0 bases and J by 7 bases, with 16 bases between them. Sequencing was carried out using PBMCs. This sequence originates from a man between 60 and 75 years old with colorectal cancer. The chain combines TRBV19 with TRBJ2-1; perhaps D is TRBD1 or TRBD2 (5 bases each). CDR3 in amino acids: CASSIDSGTGQNEQFF. The CDR3 nucleotides read TGTGCCAGTAGTATAGATTCCGGCACGGGGCAGAATGAGCAGTTCTTC.